The T cell receptor (beta chain) described here comes from a study of Tregs in tolerant kidney transplant recipients. The CDR3 has 14 residues. Trimming stripped 3 bases from V and 0 bases from J, with 5 bases between. Germline lookup yields CDR1 KGHSH and CDR2 LQKENI. Recipients received nonmyeloablative bone marrow transplants from related graft donors, with transient mixed chimerism. Thawed PBMCs were FACS-sorted into unstimulated CD4+CD25+CD127- regulatory T cells, CD4+CD25- non-regulatory cells, CD4 and CD8 cells. Points from the study as a whole: Some patients' samples used different primers over time, so nucleotide sequences weren't comparable.

A note on this clone: Its antigen is unidentified.

TCRdb's copy holds only in-frame clones and misses some; the assay was immunoSEQ multiplex PCR. The data hold approximately 82,000 clones, with roughly 93% observed a single time. V and J are TRBV18 and TRBJ1-4; D is uncertain. This specimen consisted of CD4+ T cells from blood (PBMCs), obtained 12 months after the transplant. This receptor was obtained from a human patient who received a combined kidney and bone marrow transplant. The graft donor may have given rise to some T cells. The CDR3 loop is CASSPSTTNEKLFF. The DNA of the CDR3 is TGTGCCAGCTCACCCTCTACAACTAATGAAAAACTGTTTTTT. The whole variable domain, filled in from reference TRBV18 and TRBJ1-4, reads NAGVMQNPRHLVRRRGQEARLRCSPMKGHSHVYWYRQLPEEGLKFMVYLQKENIIDESGMPKERFSAEFPKEGPSILRIQQVVRGDSAAYFCASSPSTTNEKLFFGSGTQLSVL.